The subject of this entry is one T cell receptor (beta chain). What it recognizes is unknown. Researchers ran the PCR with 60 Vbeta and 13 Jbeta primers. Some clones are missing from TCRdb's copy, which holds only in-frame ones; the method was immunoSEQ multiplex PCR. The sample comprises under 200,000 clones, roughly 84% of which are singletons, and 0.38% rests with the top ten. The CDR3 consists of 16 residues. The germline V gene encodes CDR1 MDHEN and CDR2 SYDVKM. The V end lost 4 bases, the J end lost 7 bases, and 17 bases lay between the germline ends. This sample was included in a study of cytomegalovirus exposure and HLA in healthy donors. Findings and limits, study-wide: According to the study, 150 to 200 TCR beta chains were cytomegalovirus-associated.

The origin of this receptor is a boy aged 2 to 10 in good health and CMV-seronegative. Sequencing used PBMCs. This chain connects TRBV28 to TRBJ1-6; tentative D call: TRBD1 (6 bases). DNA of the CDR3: TGTGCCAGCAGTTCTCTATTCCGGGACACCAATTCACCCCTCCACTTT. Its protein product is CASSSLFRDTNSPLHF. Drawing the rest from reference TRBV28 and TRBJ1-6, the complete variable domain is DVKVTQSSRYLVKRTGEKVFLECVQDMDHENMFWYRQDPGLGLRLIYFSYDVKMKEKGDIPEGYSVSREKKERFSLILESASTNQTSMYLCASSSLFRDTNSPLHFGNGTRLTVT.